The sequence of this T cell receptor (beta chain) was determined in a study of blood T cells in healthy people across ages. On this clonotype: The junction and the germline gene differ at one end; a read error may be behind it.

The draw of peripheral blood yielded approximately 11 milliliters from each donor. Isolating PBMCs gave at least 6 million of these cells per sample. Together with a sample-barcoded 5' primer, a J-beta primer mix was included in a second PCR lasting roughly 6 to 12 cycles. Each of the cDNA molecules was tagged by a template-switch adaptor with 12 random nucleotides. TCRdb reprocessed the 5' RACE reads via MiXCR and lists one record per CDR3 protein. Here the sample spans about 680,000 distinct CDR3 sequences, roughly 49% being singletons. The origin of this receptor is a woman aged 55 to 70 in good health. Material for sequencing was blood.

The CDR3 region is CSVEGAEETLYF. CDR3 nucleotide sequence: TGCAGCGTTGAAGGGGCGGAAGAGACCCTGTACTTC. V and J are TRBV29-1 and TRBJ2-5; D is undetermined. CDR1 is SQVTM, CDR2 ANQGSEA, per germline. The CDR3 has 12 amino acids.